The rows below give T cell receptor beta chains drawn from one sample of a study of shared clonotypes between healthy human individuals. Sequenced by immunoSEQ multiplex PCR; TCRdb stores in-frame clones only, minus some. The data show some 2,000,000 clones, just under 95% seen once. The specimen was naive CD8+ T cells sorted from blood. These receptor sequences come from a man aged 18 to 29 in good health. Both conserved end residues are part of each CDR3. The D gene is left open where the match is weak. Size tells how often a clone was seen (once, few, many) or the class of an expanded clone, and some rows leave it out.

size | D | J | V | DNA | CDR3
- | - | TRBJ2-2 | TRBV30 | TGTGCCTGGAGTCCCAGGGAAGGGATAAACACCGGGGAGCTGTTTTTT | CAWSPREGINTGELFF
- | TRBD2 | TRBJ2-3 | TRBV27 | TGTGCCAGCAGTTTAGAAACTAGCGGGGTTACAGATACGCAGTATTTT | CASSLETSGVTDTQYF
- | - | TRBJ2-7 | TRBV10-1 | TGCGCCAGCAGTGTGGGCGAATCCTACGAGCAGTACTTC | CASSVGESYEQYF
few | TRBD1 | TRBJ2-7 | TRBV27 | TGTGCCAGCAGCAAAGTAGGGACAGGGGAGGACGAGCAGTACTTC | CASSKVGTGEDEQYF
- | - | TRBJ1-2 | TRBV30 | TGTGCCTGGACTCAGTCTGGGTGGGGAAGCCCTGGCTACACCTTC | CAWTQSGWGSPGYTF
once | TRBD2 | TRBJ2-2 | TRBV19 | TGTGCCAGTAGTGCCCGGACTAGCGGGAGCCCCACCGGGGAGCTGTTTTTT | CASSARTSGSPTGELFF
- | - | TRBJ2-2 | TRBV7-3 | TGTGCCAGCAGCCCCCTCGAGGGCTTCACCGGGGAGCTGTTTTTT | CASSPLEGFTGELFF
once | - | TRBJ2-7 | TRBV5-6 | TGTGCCAGCAGCTTGGAGGAGGGATGGGGCGAGCAGTACTTC | CASSLEEGWGEQYF
- | - | TRBJ2-7 | TRBV4-1 | TGCGCCAGCAGCCAACATATGGCCCAAGCGTACGAGCAGTACTTC | CASSQHMAQAYEQYF
- | TRBD2 | TRBJ2-1 | TRBV4-3 | TGCGCCAGCAGCCAAAAATTAGCGGGGACTGACAATGAGCAGTTCTTC | CASSQKLAGTDNEQFF
- | - | TRBJ1-2 | TRBV5-5 | TGTGCCAGCAGGTTAGGTGACAGTCGATCCTATGGCTACACCTTC | CASRLGDSRSYGYTF
- | - | TRBJ2-5 | TRBV10-3 | TGTGCCGCAAGAGACTGGGGCGAAGAGACCCAGTACTTC | CAARDWGEETQYF
- | - | TRBJ2-2 | TRBV7-6 | TGTGCCAGCAGCCTAAAAGAAGGGCGAAGGACCGGGGAGCTGTTTTTT | CASSLKEGRRTGELFF
- | TRBD2 | TRBJ2-2 | TRBV6-5 | TGTGCCAGCAGTTACTCGACTAGCTGGGACACCGGGGAGCTGTTTTTT | CASSYSTSWDTGELFF
- | TRBD1 | TRBJ2-1 | TRBV11-2 | TGTGCCAGCAGCGCGGGACAGGGCTACAATGAGCAGTTCTTC | CASSAGQGYNEQFF
- | - | TRBJ2-1 | TRBV9 | TGTGCCAGCAGCGGAAGGAACGGGGCTTACAATGAGCAGTTCTTC | CASSGRNGAYNEQFF
- | TRBD1 | TRBJ2-1 | TRBV4-1 | TGCGCCAGCAGCCCTCTCACGGGGACAGGGCCGAATGAGCAGTTCTTC | CASSPLTGTGPNEQFF
- | TRBD2 | TRBJ2-1 | TRBV25-1 | TGTGCCAGCAGTGATTGGACTAGCGGGAGCCCCGATGAGCAGTTCTTC | CASSDWTSGSPDEQFF
- | - | TRBJ2-1 | TRBV14 | TGTGCCAGCAGGGGTGAGCTACACTCCTACAATGAGCAGTTCTTC | CASRGELHSYNEQFF
few | TRBD1 | TRBJ1-2 | TRBV5-4 | TGTGCCAGCAGCGCGGGACAGGAGAACTATGGCTACACCTTC | CASSAGQENYGYTF
once | - | TRBJ1-2 | TRBV19 | TGTGCCAGTAGTTCTACAGGGAACTATGGCTACACCTTC | CASSSTGNYGYTF
once | - | TRBJ1-5 | TRBV23-1 | TGCGCCAGCGGTAATCAGCCCCAGCATTTT | CASGNQPQHF
- | - | TRBJ2-2 | TRBV21-1 | TGTGCCAGCAGCAAAGCCACCGGGACTAGCGGGGACGCCTACTTAACCGGGGAGCTGTTTTTT | CASSKATGTSGDAYLTGELFF
- | - | TRBJ2-7 | TRBV27 | TGTGCCAGCGCCGAGGGCCTCAAGCCGTACGAGCAGTACTTC | CASAEGLKPYEQYF
- | TRBD1 | TRBJ1-2 | TRBV19 | TGTGCCACTAAAACAGGGGCGCTGTCCTACACCTTC | CATKTGALSYTF
- | TRBD2 | TRBJ2-7 | TRBV12-5 | TGTGCTAGTGGTTCAGGGACTAGCGGCACCTACGAGCAGTACTTC | CASGSGTSGTYEQYF
- | - | TRBJ1-2 | TRBV9 | TGTGCCAGCAGCGGCCAGGGGAGCGACTATGGCTACACCTTC | CASSGQGSDYGYTF
few | - | TRBJ1-1 | TRBV6-5 | TGTGCCAGCAGATCAGGGGTGACTGAAGCTTTCTTT | CASRSGVTEAFF
- | TRBD1 | TRBJ1-3 | TRBV28 | TGTGCCAGCAGTCATCAACCCGGACAGGGGCCTGGAAACACCATATATTTT | CASSHQPGQGPGNTIYF
- | - | TRBJ1-6 | TRBV18 | TGTGCCAGCTCACCTATGGGGGCGCACTATAATTCACCCCTCCACTTT | CASSPMGAHYNSPLHF
- | - | TRBJ1-4 | TRBV11-2 | TGTGCCAGCAGCTTTTCTGGGCCTAATGAAAAACTGTTTTTT | CASSFSGPNEKLFF
- | TRBD1 | TRBJ2-7 | TRBV30 | TGTGCCTGGGGGACAGGGGTGGCCTACGAGCAGTACTTC | CAWGTGVAYEQYF
- | TRBD1 | TRBJ1-2 | TRBV5-3 | TGTGCCAGAAGTCTTTGGCGGCCGGGACAGAAACTTTACAATGGCTACACCTTC | CARSLWRPGQKLYNGYTF
- | - | TRBJ2-7 | TRBV4-1 | TGCGCCAGCAGCCAAGATCCTCCGGCAGGGTTGACCTACGAGCAGTACTTC | CASSQDPPAGLTYEQYF
- | - | TRBJ2-7 | TRBV5-6 | TGTGCCAGCAGCTTGGGGGAAGGGGACGAGCAGTACTTC | CASSLGEGDEQYF
- | TRBD1 | TRBJ1-2 | TRBV28 | TGTGCCAGCAGTTTATCTCACCGAGGGGGCGCTTCTGGAGGTGGCTACACCTTC | CASSLSHRGGASGGGYTF
- | - | TRBJ1-6 | TRBV4-1 | TGCGCCAGCAGCCAAGAATATGCCGGACAGATTTATAATTCACCCCTCCACTTT | CASSQEYAGQIYNSPLHF
once | - | TRBJ2-7 | TRBV5-6 | TGTGCCAGCAGCGGGGGGAGACCCGTCCCCTACGAGCAGTACTTC | CASSGGRPVPYEQYF
- | - | TRBJ1-1 | TRBV19 | TGTGCCAGTAGTCCCCGCCCTGCTCTTAACACTGAAGCTTTCTTT | CASSPRPALNTEAFF
once | - | TRBJ1-6 | TRBV4-1 | TGCGCCAGCAGCCCACGCTGGCAGGGTTATAATTCACCCCTCCACTTT | CASSPRWQGYNSPLHF
- | TRBD1 | TRBJ2-7 | TRBV6-1 | TGTGCCAGCAGTGAAGCGGGGACAGGGAACACCTACGAGCAGTACTTC | CASSEAGTGNTYEQYF
- | - | TRBJ1-1 | TRBV19 | TGTGCCAGTAGTATTCGGGCGTTGGGCACTGAAGCTTTCTTT | CASSIRALGTEAFF
- | TRBD1 | TRBJ2-7 | TRBV6-5 | TGTGCCAGCGCGACACCAGGGACAGCGAAAAACGAGCAGTACTTC | CASATPGTAKNEQYF
- | - | TRBJ2-7 | TRBV2 | TGTGCCAGCAGTGGGGACAACTACGAGCAGTACTTC | CASSGDNYEQYF
- | - | TRBJ2-3 | TRBV6-5 | TGTGCCAGCAGGCGACTAGGGACAGGCACAGATACGCAGTATTTT | CASRRLGTGTDTQYF
- | - | TRBJ1-4 | TRBV6-1 | TGTGCCAGCAGTGAAGCGGACACGGGGGTTCCTAATGAAAAACTGTTTTTT | CASSEADTGVPNEKLFF
- | TRBD1 | TRBJ1-5 | TRBV6-5 | TGTGCCAGCAGAGGGACAGGGGGGGATCAGCCCCAGCATTTT | CASRGTGGDQPQHF
- | - | TRBJ2-3 | TRBV9 | TGTGCCAGCAGCGCGGGGAGTTCCACAGATACGCAGTATTTT | CASSAGSSTDTQYF
- | - | TRBJ2-3 | TRBV16 | TGTGCCAGCAGTCTCGACAGAAACACAGATACGCAGTATTTT | CASSLDRNTDTQYF
- | - | TRBJ2-2 | TRBV5-1 | TGCGCCAGCAAGTCAGGTGGGGTATCGAACACCGGGGAGCTGTTTTTT | CASKSGGVSNTGELFF
- | - | TRBJ2-6 | TRBV19 | TGTGCCAGTAGTATAGTTGGGGGTTCATCCTCTGGGGCCAACGTCCTGACTTTC | CASSIVGGSSSGANVLTF
- | TRBD1 | TRBJ1-1 | TRBV5-6 | TGTGCCAGCAGCCCGGAGGACAGGGGAGGCCTGAACACTGAAGCTTTCTTT | CASSPEDRGGLNTEAFF
- | - | TRBJ2-7 | TRBV30 | TGTGCCTGGAGTGCAGGGGGGTCCTACGAGCAGTACTTC | CAWSAGGSYEQYF
once | - | TRBJ1-2 | TRBV7-9 | TGTGCCAGCAGCTTAGGGGTTATCAACTATGGCTACACCTTC | CASSLGVINYGYTF